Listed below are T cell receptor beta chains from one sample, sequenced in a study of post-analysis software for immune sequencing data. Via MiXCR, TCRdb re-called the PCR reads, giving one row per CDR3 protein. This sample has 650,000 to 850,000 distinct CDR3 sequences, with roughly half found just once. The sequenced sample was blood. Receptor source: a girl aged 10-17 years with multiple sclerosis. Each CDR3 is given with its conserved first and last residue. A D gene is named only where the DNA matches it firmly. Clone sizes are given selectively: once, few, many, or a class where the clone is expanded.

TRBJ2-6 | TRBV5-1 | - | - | CASRGWGSSGANVLTF | TGCGCCAGCAGAGGTTGGGGGAGCTCTGGGGCCAACGTCCTGACTTTC
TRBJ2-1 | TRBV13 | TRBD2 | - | CASSLGTRGTSRNNEQFF | TGTGCCAGCAGCTTAGGAACTCGGGGGACTAGCCGAAACAATGAGCAGTTCTTC
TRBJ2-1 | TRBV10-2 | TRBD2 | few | CASTTGGPGNEQFF | TGCGCCAGCACGACGGGAGGGCCCGGCAATGAGCAGTTCTTC
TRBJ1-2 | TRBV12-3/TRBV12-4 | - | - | CASSPLEGNGYTF | TGTGCCAGCAGCCCCCTAGAGGGTAATGGCTACACCTTC
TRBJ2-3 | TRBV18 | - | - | CASSPPSSDTQYF | TGTGCCAGCTCACCGCCATCCTCAGATACGCAGTATTTT
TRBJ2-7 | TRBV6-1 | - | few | CASTAYEQYF | TGTGCTAGTACAGCTTACGAGCAGTACTTC
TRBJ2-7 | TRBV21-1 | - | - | CAPGGEGVHEQYF | TGTGCCCCCGGAGGGGAGGGAGTCCACGAGCAGTACTTC
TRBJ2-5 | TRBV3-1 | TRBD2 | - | CASSPPAGGRETQHF | TGTGCCAGCAGCCCCCCTGCGGGGGGCCGCGAGACCCAGCACTTC
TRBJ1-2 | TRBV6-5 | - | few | CASTINRDYGYTF | TGTGCCAGCACTATTAACAGGGACTATGGCTACACCTTC
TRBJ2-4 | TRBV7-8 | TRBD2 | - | CASSLGGTSGGKNIQYF | TGTGCCAGCAGCTTAGGCGGGACTAGCGGGGGAAAAAACATTCAGTACTTC
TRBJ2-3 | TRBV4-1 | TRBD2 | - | CASSQEAIAGVKDTQYF | TGTGCCAGCAGCCAAGAGGCGATAGCGGGAGTAAAAGATACGCAGTATTTT
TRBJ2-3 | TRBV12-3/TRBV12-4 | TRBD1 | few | CASSFGTGSADTQYF | TGTGCCAGCAGTTTCGGGACAGGGAGCGCAGATACGCAGTATTTT
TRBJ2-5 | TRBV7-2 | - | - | CASSLGPARETQYF | TGTGCCAGCAGCTTAGGGCCAGCTAGAGAGACCCAGTACTTC
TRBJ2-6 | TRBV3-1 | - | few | CASSQERHRENSGANVLTF | TGTGCCAGCAGCCAAGAGAGGCACAGGGAAAACTCTGGGGCCAACGTCCTGACTTTC
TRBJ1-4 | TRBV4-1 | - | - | CASSLKTGDPREKLFF | TGCGCCAGCAGCCTCAAAACGGGGGATCCAAGGGAAAAACTGTTTTTT
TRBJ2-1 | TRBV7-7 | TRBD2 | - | CASSLVAGLNEQFF | TGTGCTAGCAGCTTGGTAGCGGGACTCAATGAGCAGTTCTTC
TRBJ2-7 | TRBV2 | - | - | CASRTAGHEQYF | TGTGCCAGCAGGACCGCGGGCCACGAGCAGTACTTC
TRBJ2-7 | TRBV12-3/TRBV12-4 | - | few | CASTRGVPPYEQYF | TGTGCCAGCACTCGGGGAGTGCCCCCCTACGAGCAGTACTTC
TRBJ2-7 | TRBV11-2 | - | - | CASSLAGRPYNEQYF | TGTGCCAGCAGCTTAGCGGGGAGGCCCTACAATGAGCAGTACTTC
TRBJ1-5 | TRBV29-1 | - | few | CSVAGWGNQPQHF | TGCAGCGTTGCAGGTTGGGGCAATCAGCCCCAGCATTTT
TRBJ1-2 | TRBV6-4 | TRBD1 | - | CASSQDRGAYGYTF | TGTGCCAGCAGCCAGGACAGGGGAGCCTATGGCTACACCTTC
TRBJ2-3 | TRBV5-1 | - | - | CASSGSGQGTDTQYF | TGCGCCAGCAGTGGGAGCGGACAAGGTACAGATACGCAGTATTTT
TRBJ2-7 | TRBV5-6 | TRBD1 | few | CASSLVDRGNEQYF | TGTGCCAGCAGCTTAGTGGACAGGGGAAACGAGCAGTACTTC
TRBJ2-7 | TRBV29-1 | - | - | CSVESSDSYEQYF | TGCAGCGTTGAATCCAGCGACAGCTACGAGCAGTACTTC
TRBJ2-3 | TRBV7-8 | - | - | CASSSDLRFLTDTQYF | TGTGCCAGCAGCTCAGATCTACGGTTCCTCACAGATACGCAGTATTTT
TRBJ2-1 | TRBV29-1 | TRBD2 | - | CSAREDRQFF | TGCAGCGCTCGGGAGGACCGGCAGTTCTTC
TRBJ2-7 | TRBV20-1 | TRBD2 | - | CSAALSSGSYEQYF | TGCAGTGCTGCCCTTTCTAGCGGTAGTTACGAGCAGTACTTC
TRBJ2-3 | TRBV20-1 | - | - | CSARDEDPTDTQYF | TGCAGTGCTAGAGATGAGGACCCCACAGATACGCAGTATTTT
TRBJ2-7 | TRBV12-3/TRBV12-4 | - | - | CASSGTGLIFDEQYF | TGTGCCAGCAGCGGTACCGGGCTTATTTTCGACGAGCAGTACTTC
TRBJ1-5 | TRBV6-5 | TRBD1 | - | CASSRRGGLEPQHF | TGTGCCAGCAGTCGACGAGGGGGCTTGGAGCCCCAGCATTTT
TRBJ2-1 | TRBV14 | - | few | CASGSGGLGALFYNEQFF | TGTGCCAGCGGGTCGGGGGGCCTGGGGGCTCTCTTCTACAATGAGCAGTTCTTC
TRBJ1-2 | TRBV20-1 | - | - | CSAPRDLYGYTF | TGCAGTGCTCCCAGGGACCTCTATGGCTACACCTTC
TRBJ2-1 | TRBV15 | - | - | CATSRDGGRGEQFF | TGTGCCACCAGCAGAGATGGGGGGCGCGGTGAGCAGTTCTTC